The 27 T cell receptor beta chains given below trace back to one sample, sequenced in a study of long-term antiretroviral therapy in people with HIV. At the survey level, the v3.0 immunoSEQ assay was run. The data were produced by immunoSEQ multiplex PCR, yet TCRdb's version contains in-frame clones alone and is incomplete. The sample has more than 15,000 clones; around 78% are singletons. The sample was unsorted PBMCs, taken at the start of antiretroviral therapy, before treatment. Receptors were obtained from a woman between 40 and 50 years old with HIV.

V gene TRBV18 combines with J gene TRBJ2-3, with 16 nucleotides matching TRBD2. This CDR3 has 22 amino acids. The V and J ends lost 2 bases and 4 bases, in that order; junction bases with no gene match: 18. Per the germline V gene, CDR1 is KGHSH and CDR2 is LQKENI. Written as DNA, the CDR3 is TGTGCCAGCTCACCAGGAAAAGGATCCGGGACTAGCGGGGGGGCCGGCGCAGATACGCAGTATTTT. The encoded protein is CASSPGKGSGTSGGAGADTQYF.

This clone is labeled medium-sized. The chain joins TRBV7-2 to TRBJ2-7; no clear D gene. The ends were cut back, 1 base at V and 0 bases at J, with 10 bases in the middle. Germline V gene data show CDR1 as SGHTA and CDR2 as FQGNSA. The CDR3 contains 15 residues. DNA of the CDR3: TGTGCCAGCAGCTTAGGTGAATGGAGCTCCTACGAGCAGTACTTC. Translating gives CASSLGEWSSYEQYF.

The chain uses TRBV4-3 and TRBJ1-4; the match to TRBD1 covers 9 bases. Germline CDR1 reads LGHNA; CDR2 reads YSLEER. The CDR3 totals 15 residues. V shed 1 base, J shed 5 bases, and the junction held 2 bases outside the gene matches. CDR3 sequence (DNA): TGCGCCAGCAGCCAAGGGACAGGGGAGAATGAAAAACTGTTTTTT. It encodes CASSQGTGENEKLFF.

V is TRBV28 and J is TRBJ2-2; the D is unclear. The CDR3 consists of 15 residues. CDR1 MDHEN and CDR2 SYDVKM come from the germline V gene. Trimming removed 3 bases from V and 0 bases from J, with 8 bases in between. The CDR3 nucleotides read TGTGCCAGCAGTTTGAACTCTCCGAACACCGGGGAGCTGTTTTTT. Protein: CASSLNSPNTGELFF.

The chain links TRBV6-5 to TRBJ1-5; no firm D call. From germline, CDR1 is MNHEY and CDR2 SVGAGI. The germline V and J ends were trimmed by 2 bases and 5 bases, with 10 bases remaining between them. The CDR3 runs to 14 residues. The CDR3 loop reads CASSYREGDQPQHF. Here the CDR3 DNA reads TGTGCCAGCAGTTACAGGGAGGGCGATCAGCCCCAGCATTTT.

The chain links TRBV4-3 to TRBJ2-1; D uncertain. The ends were cut back, 5 bases at V and 6 bases at J, with 11 bases in the middle. The V gene's germline CDR1 is LGHNA and CDR2 YSLEER. The CDR3 is 13 amino acids. The DNA of the CDR3 is TGCGCCAGCAGCGTCCTTGGCCGCAATGAGCAGTTCTTC. Encoded protein: CASSVLGRNEQFF.

This chain uses TRBV5-4 with TRBJ1-2, with 7 bases matching TRBD1. Germline V gene data show CDR1 as SGHNT and CDR2 as YYREEE (reference sequence). CDR3 length equals 14 residues. Germline trimming cut 1 base from V and 8 bases from J; bases unmatched to any gene: 8. CDR3 residues: CASSLSYQGGGYTF. DNA of the CDR3: TGTGCCAGCAGCTTGTCATACCAGGGGGGCGGCTACACCTTC.

The rearrangement joins TRBV5-5 to TRBJ1-4; possible D gene TRBD1, 6 bases. The length of the CDR3 is 16 residues. Trimming took 4 bases from V and 7 from J, leaving 20 bases between them. Per the germline V gene, CDR1 is SGHKS and CDR2 is YYEKEE (reference sequence). The CDR3 loop reads CASSPRIAGGLEKLFF. The CDR3 bases are TGTGCCAGCAGCCCTCGAATCGCCGGGGGGCTTGAAAAACTGTTTTTT. The full variable domain, rest sourced from reference TRBV5-5 and TRBJ1-4, is DAGVTQSPTHLIKTRGQQVTLRCSPISGHKSVSWYQQVLGQGPQFIFQYYEKEERGRGNFPDRFSARQFPNYSSELNVNALLLGDSALYLCASSPRIAGGLEKLFFGSGTQLSVL.

The genes are TRBV27 and TRBJ1-6, with D perhaps matching TRBD1 (5 bases). The CDR3 runs to 14 residues. V shed 3 bases and J shed 7 bases, with 10 bases lying between them. Per germline, CDR1 MNHEY and CDR2 SMNVEV (reference sequence). This CDR3 is CASSFGTVNSPLHF. The CDR3 region has the DNA TGTGCCAGCAGTTTTGGGACGGTGAATTCACCCCTCCACTTT.

A single count supports this clone. The rearrangement uses TRBV21-1 and TRBJ2-3; TRBD2, the table's D call, lacks a check against the DNA. TRBV21-1 is classified as a pseudogene. The CDR3 length is 16 residues. CDR3: CASSKGTSEGTDTQYF. CDR3 nucleotide sequence: TGTGCCAGCAGCAAGGGAACTAGCGAAGGCACAGATACGCAGTATTTT.

This chain uses TRBV11-2 with TRBJ1-2; D call uncertain. Between the trimmed V and J ends, which lost 1 base and 13 bases, there was a span of 13 bases. Germline-derived CDR1 and CDR2 are SGHAT and FQNNGV. CDR3 length: 12 residues. CDR3: CASSLGDGKGTF. In DNA, the CDR3 is TGTGCCAGCAGCTTAGGTGACGGCAAGGGCACCTTC.

The gene calls are TRBV19 and TRBJ1-5; D remains unclear. Trimming stripped 3 bases from V and 6 bases from J, with 18 bases between. Looked up from germline, CDR1 is LNHDA and CDR2 is SQIVND (reference sequence). This CDR3 contains 16 residues. Here the CDR3 reads CASSIPSASSGQPQHF. The CDR3 nucleotides are TGTGCCAGTAGTATCCCGTCTGCCAGTTCCGGTCAGCCCCAGCATTTT.

This rearrangement joins TRBV9 to TRBJ1-5, with TRBD1 as a possible D gene (5 bases). Germline lookup yields CDR1 SGDLS and CDR2 YYNGEE. The CDR3 spans 14 residues. V gave up 0 bases and J gave up 8 bases, with 12 bases separating them. The CDR3 region has the DNA TGTGCCAGCAGCGTAGATACGGGGCTAGAGCCCCAGCATTTT. It translates to CASSVDTGLEPQHF.

The CDR3 here is CASSRRGTGDGYTF. CDR3 in DNA: TGTGCCAGCAGTCGAAGGGGGACAGGGGATGGCTACACCTTC. The chain employs TRBV6-5 and TRBJ1-2; 10 bases are a match to TRBD1. The CDR3 is 14 amino acids. Germline CDR1 reads MNHEY; CDR2 reads SVGAGI. Losses at the gene ends were 5 bases for V and 6 bases for J; bases not matched to a gene: 6.

The V gene is TRBV18, the J gene TRBJ1-1; TRBD1 might be the D (6 bases). The CDR3 consists of 14 residues. The V gene lost 2 bases and the J gene lost 4 bases, with 11 bases spanning the gap. CDR1 KGHSH and CDR2 LQKENI come from the germline V gene. The CDR3: CASSPTGWVTEAFF. The CDR3 DNA sequence: TGTGCCAGCTCACCAACAGGGTGGGTCACTGAAGCTTTCTTT.

CDR3 amino acids: CASRLQGGQPQHF. CDR3 in DNA: TGTGCCAGCAGATTACAGGGTGGGCAGCCCCAGCATTTT. This chain joins TRBV6-6 and TRBJ1-5; D may be TRBD1 (6 bases). Trimming removed 6 bases from V and 7 bases from J, with 13 bases in between. Germline-derived CDR1 and CDR2 are MNHNY and SVGAGI (reference sequence). This CDR3 comprises 13 residues.

In its sample, this clone was seen a few times. V usage is TRBV7-9 and J usage is TRBJ1-1; D call uncertain. The CDR3 is made up of 12 amino acids. V was trimmed by 5 bases and J by 10 bases, leaving 14 bases between them. Germline V lookup: CDR1 SEHNR, CDR2 FQNEAQ (reference sequence). The CDR3 nucleotides are TGTGCCAGCAGCAGGTCAAATCGGGGAGCTTTCTTT. This gives the protein CASSRSNRGAFF.

The chain combines TRBV28 with TRBJ2-7; tentatively, D is TRBD1 (6 bases). The CDR3 length is 14 residues. From germline, CDR1 is MDHEN and CDR2 SYDVKM. V was shortened by 7 bases and J by 2 bases, with 15 bases between the two germline ends. The DNA for the CDR3 is TGTGCCAGCACTCTAGGTGGGACACCCTACGAGCAGTACTTC. The encoded protein is CASTLGGTPYEQYF. The full variable domain, in which reference TRBV28 and TRBJ2-7 provide the parts outside the CDR3, is DVKVTQSSRYLVKRTGEKVFLECVQDMDHENMFWYRQDPGLGLRLIYFSYDVKMKEKGDIPEGYSVSREKKERFSLILESASTNQTSMYLCASTLGGTPYEQYFGPGTRLTVT.

Here the CDR3 reads CASSLVFKPGTITGETQYF. The CDR3 DNA reads as TGTGCCAGCAGCCTGGTGTTTAAACCCGGGACCATAACCGGGGAGACCCAGTACTTC. The V and J genes are TRBV5-6 and TRBJ2-5; D tentatively reads TRBD1 or TRBD2 (5 bases each). CDR3 size: 19 residues. Trimming removed 4 bases at V and 5 bases at J, with 30 bases between. The germline gives CDR1 SGHDT, CDR2 YYEEEE.

The rearrangement links TRBV6-1 to TRBJ2-7; D not certain. CDR1 and CDR2 from the germline V gene are MNHNS and SASEGT. This CDR3 has 10 amino acids. V lost 8 bases, J lost 5 bases, and 7 bases lay in between. CDR3 coding DNA: TGTGCCAGCGGTTTCCACGAGCAGTACTTC. It translates to CASGFHEQYF.

The chain recombines TRBV7-3 with TRBJ2-7; perhaps TRBD1 as D (6 bases). CDR3 length: 12 amino acids. Germline assignment: CDR1 SGHTA and CDR2 FQGTGA. The V gene lost 6 bases and the J gene lost 5 bases, with 11 bases spanning the gap. CDR3 DNA sequence: TGTGCCAGCAGGTCCGGGACAAACGAGCAGTACTTC. Translation: CASRSGTNEQYF.

This sequence joins TRBV30 and TRBJ1-6; 8 nucleotides align to TRBD1. CDR3 length: 14 residues. Per the germline V gene, CDR1 is GTSNPN and CDR2 is SVGIG (reference sequence). V lost 3 bases, J lost 6 bases, and 4 bases stayed unmatched. CDR3 sequence (DNA): TGTGCCTGGAGGCGCGACAGGGGTAATTCACCCCTCCACTTT. This sequence encodes CAWRRDRGNSPLHF.

This clone was counted only a few times. In DNA form, the CDR3 reads TGCGCCAGCAGCCAGCTATTGACAGCCTCCTCCTACGAGCAGTACTTC. Translation gives CASSQLLTASSYEQYF. This chain links TRBV4-1 with TRBJ2-7; D is perhaps TRBD1 (5 bases). The CDR3 loop spans 16 amino acids. The V end was cut by 3 bases, the J end by 0 bases, with 15 bases between. Germline assignment: CDR1 MGHRA and CDR2 YSYEKL.

The V call is TRBV2, the J call TRBJ1-6; D possibly corresponds to TRBD1 (5 bases). CDR1 is SNHLY, CDR2 FYNNEI, per germline. The CDR3 has 15 residues. Deletions cut 1 base from V and 4 bases from J, with 8 bases between. CDR3 sequence reads: CASSEDSGYNSPLHF. For the CDR3, the DNA is TGTGCCAGCAGTGAAGATTCAGGGTATAATTCACCCCTCCACTTT.

This clone was counted between two and nine times. The V call is TRBV19, the J call TRBJ1-2; TRBD1 aligns across 7 bases. CDR3 length: 15 amino acids. Trimming took 7 bases from V and 0 from J; bases not matched to a gene: 8. Germline V gene lookup returns CDR1 LNHDA and CDR2 SQIVND (reference sequence). Here the CDR3 reads CASTLPGQTNYGYTF. In DNA, the CDR3 is TGTGCCAGTACCCTGCCGGGACAGACTAACTATGGCTACACCTTC.

This chain connects TRBV6-1 to TRBJ1-5, with 8 bases matching TRBD1. The CDR3 sequence is 20 residues long. V was clipped by 2 bases and J by 0 bases; unmatched bases: 15. The germline V gene has CDR1 MNHNS and CDR2 SASEGT. This CDR3 is CASSERSRDRKKNSNQPQHF. CDR3 bases: TGTGCCAGCAGTGAAAGATCAAGGGACAGGAAAAAAAATAGCAATCAGCCCCAGCATTTT.

V and J are TRBV28 and TRBJ1-1; unclear D gene. The CDR3 covers 10 residues. CDR1 is MDHEN, CDR2 SYDVKM, per germline. Trimming left V 10 bases short and J 1 base short, with 4 bases between. The CDR3 region is CAIGNTEAFF. DNA of the CDR3: TGTGCCATCGGGAACACTGAAGCTTTCTTT.